One T cell receptor beta chain is described in this entry. Its antigen is currently unknown. Assay used: immunoSEQ multiplex PCR; TCRdb lists only in-frame clones, some missing. Among fewer than 40,000 clones listed, 75% to 80% were seen once. These data originate in a study of a mutant IDH1 vaccine in newly diagnosed glioma. Study-wide background: The first vaccination came 4-6 weeks after radiotherapy alone, or with temozolomide cycles. Males made up roughly 62% and females about 40% of treated patients, whose mean age was roughly 40 years. Broader study findings: Seemingly, pseudoprogression had no relation to changes in the top peripheral T cell clonotypes. A vaccine-induced immune response developed in roughly 93% of the patients.

The time point: week 5, during vaccination. It was 300 ug of mutant IDH1 20-mer peptide that made up each vaccine dose, given with topical imiquimod. This sequence originates from a man aged 35 to 55 with glioma. The sequencing used PBMCs, collected from a glioma patient whose treatment included an IDH1 peptide vaccine.

The CDR3 reads CASSLEEVAYEQYF. The DNA for the CDR3 is TGTGCCAGCAGCTTAGAGGAGGTAGCCTACGAGCAGTACTTC. The chain employs TRBV7-6 and TRBJ2-7; perhaps TRBD2 as D (5 bases). V shed 1 base and J shed 2 bases, with 9 bases lying between them. This CDR3 has 14 amino acids. Germline values: CDR1 SGHVS, CDR2 FNYEAQ.